This TCR beta chain stems from a study of cytomegalovirus exposure and HLA in healthy donors. PCR involved 60 Vbeta and 13 Jbeta primers. The assay was immunoSEQ multiplex PCR, and TCRdb's table has in-frame clones only and misses some. Among about 120,000 clones listed, approximately 80% were seen once. Germline CDR1 reads MNHEY; CDR2 reads SVGAGI. Trimming took off 5 bases at V and 0 bases at J, with 5 bases between the two ends. The CDR3 sequence is 13 residues long. Source material: PBMCs. This receptor was taken from a young man in good health and CMV-seropositive. The chain couples TRBV6-5 to TRBJ1-5; no clear D. The CDR3 DNA is TGTGCCAGCAGTACTTATAGCAATCAGCCCCAGCATTTT. Residues: CASSTYSNQPQHF.